This T cell receptor beta chain stems from a study of T cell changes during pregnancy in multiple sclerosis. TCRdb's copy holds only in-frame clones and misses some; the assay was immunoSEQ multiplex PCR. The sample carries roughly 42,000 clones, 90% recorded once. V was clipped by 9 bases and J by 5 bases; unmatched bases: 9. CDR1 and CDR2 from the germline V gene are SNHLY and FYNNEI. This CDR3 is built from 13 residues. The TCR sequence derives from a female donor with multiple sclerosis, enrolled in a pregnancy study. The chain joins TRBV2 to TRBJ2-7; 8 bases match TRBD2. The source material was CD8+ T cells from peripheral blood mononuclear cells, sampled in the third trimester of pregnancy. The CDR3 here is CARAPSGYHEQYF. DNA for the CDR3: TGTGCCAGAGCACCTAGCGGGTACCACGAGCAGTACTTC.